This T cell receptor beta chain was observed in a study of blood T cells in healthy people across ages. Germline loops: CDR1 SGHRS, CDR2 YFSETQ. J gave up 5 bases and V 0 bases, and 8 bases lay outside the gene matches. There are 16 residues in the CDR3. The second PCR ran roughly 7 to 12 cycles with a sample-barcoded 5' primer and J-beta primers. Using its own MiXCR run on the 5' RACE reads, TCRdb lists one record per CDR3 protein. The table records around 780,000 distinct CDR3 sequences, 20% to 30% of them present only once. These data were also filed under a second study, of T cells of mothers and their children.

Input material: blood. The V call is TRBV5-1, the J call TRBJ2-1; 7 bases match TRBD1. The receptor was isolated from a boy between 5 and 17 years old in good health. CDR3: CASSLEGADYDNEQFF. The CDR3 coding sequence is TGCGCCAGCAGCTTGGAGGGGGCCGACTATGACAATGAGCAGTTCTTC.